This T cell receptor (beta chain) was identified during a study of CD8+ T cells in alopecia areata. General study points: In lesional scalp, particularly from alopecia totalis/universalis, clonality was higher than in normal scalp.

Alopecia areata patients provided lesional scalp punch biopsies and peripheral blood, both collected for the study. The researchers isolated CD4+ and CD8+ T cells from PBMCs by sorting. V was shortened by 7 bases and J by 4 bases, with 13 bases between the two germline ends. Germline V CDR1 and CDR2: SGDLS, YYNGEE. The CDR3 consists of 13 residues. cDNA serving as the sequencing template came from extracted, reverse transcribed RNA. The table came from immunoSEQ multiplex PCR; TCRdb's copy has only in-frame clones and leaves some out. The data hold 100,000 to 120,000 clones, with under 60% observed a single time. Of note for this clone: Its antigen is undetermined.

The source of this sequence is a human donor with alopecia areata. Sequencing was done on a sample of NKG2D-low CD8+ T cells sorted from blood. The V gene is TRBV9, the J gene TRBJ2-3; D may correspond to TRBD1 or TRBD2 (5 bases each). This chain's CDR3 is CASGNEGSDTQYF. The DNA for the CDR3 is TGTGCCAGCGGAAATGAGGGGTCAGATACGCAGTATTTT. Drawing the rest from reference TRBV9 and TRBJ2-3, the complete variable domain is DSGVTQTPKHLITATGQRVTLRCSPRSGDLSVYWYQQSLDQGLQFLIQYYNGEERAKGNILERFSAQQFPDLHSELNLSSLELGDSALYFCASGNEGSDTQYFGPGTRLTVL.